In this sample, the clone carrying this T cell receptor beta chain is large. This specimen comes from a study of spatial heterogeneity in lung cancer. The time point here: sample taken at primary tumor resection. Sequencing was performed on whole RNA extracted from tumor and nontumor lung tissue, or from frozen PBMC, and the material was left unsorted. Deletions cut 4 bases from V and 2 bases from J, with 10 bases between. CDR3 length: 14 residues. Germline CDR1 and CDR2: MNHEY and SVGEGT. MiXCR was run by TCRdb on the 5' RACE reads, yielding one entry per CDR3 protein. The data show about 530 distinct CDR3 sequences, with 34% seen just once and roughly 23% held by the top ten.

The TCR was taken from a male donor with early-stage non-small cell lung cancer. V gene TRBV6-2 or TRBV6-3 combines with J gene TRBJ2-3; D is unclear. Sequenced here: normal lung tissue next to the tumor, sampled at surgery. The CDR3 nucleotides are TGTGCCAGCAGTTCCCATTCGATCACAGATACGCAGTATTTT. Encoded protein: CASSSHSITDTQYF.